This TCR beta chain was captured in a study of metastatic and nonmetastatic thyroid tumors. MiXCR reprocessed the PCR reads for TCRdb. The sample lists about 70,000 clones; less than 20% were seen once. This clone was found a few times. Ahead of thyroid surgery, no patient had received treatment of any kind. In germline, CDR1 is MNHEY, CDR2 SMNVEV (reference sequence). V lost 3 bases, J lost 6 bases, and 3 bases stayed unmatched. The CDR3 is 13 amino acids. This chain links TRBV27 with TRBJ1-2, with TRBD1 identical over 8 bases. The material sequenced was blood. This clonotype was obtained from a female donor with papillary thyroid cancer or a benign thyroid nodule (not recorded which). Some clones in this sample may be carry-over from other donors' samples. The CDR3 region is CASSFTGGNGYTF. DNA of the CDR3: TGTGCCAGCAGTTTCACAGGGGGGAATGGCTACACCTTC.